These T cell receptor beta chains were read from a single sample in a study of human T cells and chemical hapten exposure. A single record per CDR3 protein comes from TCRdb applying MiXCR to the RACE reads. The sample records fewer than 500,000 distinct CDR3 sequences, around 4.8% being singletons. Sequenced here: whole blood, sampled in connection with sensitization to the hapten diphenylcyclopropenone (DPC). These receptor sequences come from a woman between 45 and 65 years old with alopecia areata. Some clones in this sample may be carry-over from other donors' samples. CDR3s include the opening cysteine and the closing phenylalanine or tryptophan. The D gene is left open where the match is weak. Some rows mark clone size as missing; the rest say once, few, many or name a class of expanded clone.

CDR3 DNA,CDR3 protein,clone size,D gene,J gene,V gene
TGTGCCAGCAGCCCGGACAGCAGCTCCTACAATGAGCAGTTCTTC,CASSPDSSSYNEQFF,few,NA,TRBJ2-1,TRBV7-7
TGTGCCAGTAGCCTGGACAGGGGGCTTCTCAATGAGCAGTTCTTC,CASSLDRGLLNEQFF,few,TRBD1,TRBJ2-1,TRBV19
TGTGCCAGCAGCGTACGGGGTAGCTGGGCTTCTGAGCAGTACTTC,CASSVRGSWASEQYF,many,NA,TRBJ2-7,TRBV9
TGCAGTGCTCAGCGGGGGGAGCAGTTCTTC,CSAQRGEQFF,NA,TRBD2,TRBJ2-1,TRBV20-1
TGTGCCAGCAGCTTGGGCCCCACGACTAGCGGTGACGAGCAGTACTTC,CASSLGPTTSGDEQYF,many,TRBD2,TRBJ2-7,TRBV5-6
TGTGCCAGCAGTTTCGCCACTCGGGAAAAACTGTTTTTT,CASSFATREKLFF,many,NA,TRBJ1-4,TRBV12-3/TRBV12-4
TGTGCCATCAGTGGCGGCGTAACTGAAGCTTTCTTT,CAISGGVTEAFF,few,NA,TRBJ1-1,TRBV10-3
TGTGCCAGCAGTTTAGTTCTCACCCACGAGCAGTTCTTC,CASSLVLTHEQFF,NA,NA,TRBJ2-1,TRBV12-3/TRBV12-4
TGTGCCAGCTCGCGTACGTCACAGGGCATGAGGTACCAAGAGACCCAGTACTTC,CASSRTSQGMRYQETQYF,NA,NA,TRBJ2-5,TRBV6-2/TRBV6-3
TGTGCCAGCAGCTACATCGGGACAGGGGATGAAAAACTGTTTTTT,CASSYIGTGDEKLFF,many,TRBD1,TRBJ1-4,TRBV7-3
TGCGCCAGCAGCTTGAGGCAGGATGGGGAGACCCAGTACTTC,CASSLRQDGETQYF,NA,NA,TRBJ2-5,TRBV5-1
TGTGCCAGCAGCCCCTGTCGGGGGGGCGGCTTAGGAGATACGCAGTATTTT,CASSPCRGGGLGDTQYF,few,TRBD2,TRBJ2-3,TRBV3-1
TGCAGTGCTAGAGTTGGTATAGGTGCAGATACGCAGTATTTT,CSARVGIGADTQYF,few,NA,TRBJ2-3,TRBV20-1
TGTGCCAGCAGCCAAGGGCGCCTAGCGGGAGGGACCGCCTACAATGAGCAGTTCTTC,CASSQGRLAGGTAYNEQFF,few,TRBD2,TRBJ2-1,TRBV14
TGTGCCAGCAGCAAGGACAGCCAAGAGACCCAGTACTTC,CASSKDSQETQYF,many,NA,TRBJ2-5,TRBV6-2/TRBV6-3
TGTGCCAGCAGCTTAACTTACACCGTGGAGCTGTTTTTT,CASSLTYTVELFF,NA,NA,TRBJ2-2,TRBV11-2
TGTGCCAGCAGCTCCCCTTCTCAGACAGATTTCTCTGGAAACACCATATATTTT,CASSSPSQTDFSGNTIYF,few,NA,TRBJ1-3,TRBV9
TGTGCCAGCAGCTTAGGCGGGGGGCGTCCCACCGGGGAGCTGTTTTTT,CASSLGGGRPTGELFF,many,TRBD2,TRBJ2-2,TRBV7-2
TGTGCCAGCAGCCTCTCGCGGGAGTCCTATGGCTACACCTTC,CASSLSRESYGYTF,many,NA,TRBJ1-2,TRBV12-3/TRBV12-4
TGTGCCAGCAGCTTTTTGGCGGGGGACACAGATACGCAGTATTTT,CASSFLAGDTDTQYF,many,TRBD2,TRBJ2-3,TRBV7-2
TGTGCCAGCAGCTTAGACAGGGGGCAGAGCTATGGCTACACCTTC,CASSLDRGQSYGYTF,few,TRBD1,TRBJ1-2,TRBV7-2
TGTGCCAGCAGTGCCGGGACAGGGTTCCACGAGCAGTACTTC,CASSAGTGFHEQYF,NA,TRBD1,TRBJ2-7,TRBV28
TGTGCCAGCAGCTTATTCCCAAGGGAAGAGACCCAGTACTTC,CASSLFPREETQYF,many,NA,TRBJ2-5,TRBV7-7
TGTGCCAGCAGGGCCGGGACGGGTAACTATGGCTACACCTTC,CASRAGTGNYGYTF,many,NA,TRBJ1-2,TRBV6-5
TGCAGCGTTGTAGGGAATGAGCAGTTCTTC,CSVVGNEQFF,many,NA,TRBJ2-1,TRBV29-1
TGCAGCGTTGAAGGGGGACTAGCGGGAGCTTACAATGAGCAGTTCTTC,CSVEGGLAGAYNEQFF,NA,TRBD2,TRBJ2-1,TRBV29-1
TGCAGTGCTCTCGGGGCAGCGGGGATGACAGATACGCAGTATTTT,CSALGAAGMTDTQYF,few,TRBD2,TRBJ2-3,TRBV20-1
TGTGCCAGCAGTAAGGCAGATACGCAGTATTTT,CASSKADTQYF,many,NA,TRBJ2-3,TRBV27
TGTGCCAGCAGCTTCGCGGGAGGCCCCCTGGGTGAGCAGTTCTTC,CASSFAGGPLGEQFF,few,TRBD2,TRBJ2-1,TRBV14
TGCGCCAGCAGCTCGAGGGGAGACACAGATACGCAGTATTTT,CASSSRGDTDTQYF,many,NA,TRBJ2-3,TRBV5-1
TGCAGTGCTAGAGAACAGGGCGGAAAAGAGGCGCAGTATTTT,CSAREQGGKEAQYF,many,NA,TRBJ2-3,TRBV20-1
TGTGCCAGCAGCGTAGAAATCGCGGGAGCGGGTAATGAGCAGTTCTTC,CASSVEIAGAGNEQFF,many,TRBD2,TRBJ2-1,TRBV9
TGCGCCAGCAGCCCGGAACCAGGCGGGGGGGGCACAGATACGCAGTATTTT,CASSPEPGGGGTDTQYF,many,TRBD2,TRBJ2-3,TRBV5-1
TGTGCCAGCATCCAGACATCAGCGGGGGGAGATACGCAGTATTTT,CASIQTSAGGDTQYF,NA,TRBD2,TRBJ2-3,TRBV7-9
TGTGCCAGCAGCTTAGCCTCAGGGGAAGATGAGCAGTTCTTC,CASSLASGEDEQFF,few,NA,TRBJ2-1,TRBV7-2
TGTGCCAGCAGCCGTGGGAGGGGAACTGAAGCTTTCTTT,CASSRGRGTEAFF,NA,NA,TRBJ1-1,TRBV11-1
TGTGCCAGCAGCCTTGGACAGGGGGCTGGCTACACCTTC,CASSLGQGAGYTF,many,TRBD1,TRBJ1-2,TRBV9
TGTGCCAGCAGCTCCGGGGGCGCTGGAAACACCATATATTTT,CASSSGGAGNTIYF,many,NA,TRBJ1-3,TRBV7-9
TGTGCCAGCAGCTTAGCAGAGGGGAGCACTGAAGCTTTCTTT,CASSLAEGSTEAFF,few,NA,TRBJ1-1,TRBV7-9
TGTGCCAGCAGCTTCAATCAGGGGACCTACGAGCAGTACTTC,CASSFNQGTYEQYF,NA,NA,TRBJ2-7,TRBV7-8
TGTGCCAGCAGCCCTCGTGGACGGTTTAACTATGGCTACACCTTC,CASSPRGRFNYGYTF,few,NA,TRBJ1-2,TRBV5-6
TGCAGTGCTTTGGGACAGTTCCTAGTCAATGAGCAGTTCTTC,CSALGQFLVNEQFF,many,TRBD1,TRBJ2-1,TRBV20-1
TGTGCCAGCAGTGAAGAAAGAGGTTCCTACAATGAGCAGTTCTTC,CASSEERGSYNEQFF,few,NA,TRBJ2-1,TRBV6-1
TGTGCCAGCAGCGTAGAGGGGGAAGATAATTCACCCCTCCACTTT,CASSVEGEDNSPLHF,few,NA,TRBJ1-6,TRBV9
TGCGCCAGCAGCTTGACAGGGTTTGATGGCTACACCTTC,CASSLTGFDGYTF,many,NA,TRBJ1-2,TRBV5-1
TGTGCCAGCTCAGTCTCCCGCAATCAGCCCCAGCATTTT,CASSVSRNQPQHF,NA,NA,TRBJ1-5,TRBV18
TGTGCCAGCAGTTCGGGACAGGGGGCAAGGACCCAGTACTTC,CASSSGQGARTQYF,many,TRBD1,TRBJ2-5,TRBV28
TGTGCCAGCAGTCGCAGAACCGGGACAGGGGGCCACGAGCAGTACTTC,CASSRRTGTGGHEQYF,many,TRBD1,TRBJ2-7,TRBV6-5
TGCAGCGTCCAGGGAGGAGGGACCTACGAGCAGTACTTC,CSVQGGGTYEQYF,NA,NA,TRBJ2-7,TRBV29-1
TGTGCCACCAGTGTAACGGGAGGAGGGAATGAGCAGTTCTTC,CATSVTGGGNEQFF,many,TRBD2,TRBJ2-1,TRBV24-1
TGTGCCAGTGCGGACCCTTGGGACAGTAATGAAAAACTGTTTTTT,CASADPWDSNEKLFF,few,TRBD1,TRBJ1-4,TRBV19
TGCAGCGTATCTGCCTGGGGGGCTACAGATACGCAGTATTTT,CSVSAWGATDTQYF,NA,NA,TRBJ2-3,TRBV29-1
TGTGCCAGCAGTGAAGTAGTCCTTCCCCCGGGGGAGCTGTTTTTT,CASSEVVLPPGELFF,NA,NA,TRBJ2-2,TRBV25-1
TGTGCCAGCAGCCCAGGGACAGTATGGCCGGGTGACACTGAAGCTTTCTTT,CASSPGTVWPGDTEAFF,many,TRBD1,TRBJ1-1,TRBV7-9
TGTGCCAGCACCCTGATGACGGCCAGCATGAACACCGGGGAGCTGTTTTTT,CASTLMTASMNTGELFF,many,NA,TRBJ2-2,TRBV5-6